Described below is a single T cell receptor (beta chain) sequence and its context. Its antigen is unidentified. The same CDR3 is also encoded by other DNA sequences in this sample. With 0 bases removed from V and 3 bases from J, the gap between germline ends came to 9 bases. In germline, CDR1 is SGHRS, CDR2 YFSETQ. CDR3 length: 14 amino acids. The source of the sample is a study of cytomegalovirus exposure and HLA in healthy donors. PCR primers comprised 60 Vbeta and 13 Jbeta primers. This table comes from immunoSEQ multiplex PCR, and its TCRdb copy is limited to in-frame clones, with some not included. The repertoire shows approximately 80,000 clones; the top ten hold about 3.8%. Findings of the study overall: In a later analysis, CMV-associated beta chains were mostly HLA-associated, it appeared.

This chain uses TRBV5-1 with TRBJ1-1; tentative D call: TRBD1 (5 bases). The origin of this receptor is a man between 18 and 29 years old in good health and CMV-seropositive. The sequencing input was PBMCs. CDR3 coding DNA: TGCGCCAGCAGCTTGGGGGGAGGGGACACTGAAGCTTTCTTT. Its translation is CASSLGGGDTEAFF.